This is a list of T cell receptor beta chains from one sample in a study of T cell changes during pregnancy in multiple sclerosis. Sequencing was performed with immunoSEQ multiplex PCR; in TCRdb, only in-frame clones are kept and a portion is missing. The data contain about 41,000 clones, roughly nine tenths of them singletons. Sequences were derived from CD4+ T cells from peripheral blood mononuclear cells, sampled in the first trimester of pregnancy. Receptors originate from a female donor with multiple sclerosis, enrolled in a pregnancy study. CDR3s include the opening cysteine and the closing phenylalanine or tryptophan. Each record gives: clone size, J gene, D gene, V gene, CDR3 DNA, CDR3 protein. D genes are given only for firm matches. Clone size is not always given. Where it is, it says once, few, many or a class for expanded clones.

clone_size: .; j_call: TRBJ1-1; d_call: .; v_call: TRBV5-6; cdr3_nt: TGTGCCAGCCGCCAGAGGGTTGACACTGAAGCTTTCTTT; cdr3_aa: CASRQRVDTEAFF
clone_size: .; j_call: TRBJ1-1; d_call: TRBD1; v_call: TRBV5-1; cdr3_nt: TGCGCCAGCAGCTTGTTCCCGGGACAGCAGAACACTGAAGCTTTCTTT; cdr3_aa: CASSLFPGQQNTEAFF
clone_size: .; j_call: TRBJ1-4; d_call: .; v_call: TRBV5-6; cdr3_nt: TGTGCCAGCAGCCACGGTACAGTGGGTGAAAAACTGTTTTTT; cdr3_aa: CASSHGTVGEKLFF
clone_size: .; j_call: TRBJ2-7; d_call: .; v_call: TRBV5-4; cdr3_nt: TGTGCCAGCAGCTTGGCCGACAGACACTCCTACGAGCAGTACTTC; cdr3_aa: CASSLADRHSYEQYF
clone_size: .; j_call: TRBJ2-1; d_call: TRBD2; v_call: TRBV9; cdr3_nt: TGTGCCAGCAGCGTATCTGGCGGGAGGGCCGGGAATGAGCAGTTCTTC; cdr3_aa: CASSVSGGRAGNEQFF
clone_size: .; j_call: TRBJ2-2; d_call: TRBD1; v_call: TRBV5-4; cdr3_nt: TGTGCCAGCAGCTTGCCCGGGACAGGGGTGATCACCGGGGAGCTGTTTTTT; cdr3_aa: CASSLPGTGVITGELFF
clone_size: .; j_call: TRBJ1-1; d_call: TRBD1; v_call: TRBV28; cdr3_nt: TGTGCCAGCAGTCTATTAGGGGGCGGGACTGAAGCTTTCTTT; cdr3_aa: CASSLLGGGTEAFF
clone_size: few; j_call: TRBJ1-2; d_call: .; v_call: TRBV7-9; cdr3_nt: TGTGCCAGCAGCGACGGACAAACCTATGGCTACACCTTC; cdr3_aa: CASSDGQTYGYTF
clone_size: .; j_call: TRBJ1-2; d_call: .; v_call: TRBV6-5; cdr3_nt: TGTGCCAGCAGTTACTCGAAGGGACTCATCTATGGCTACACCTTC; cdr3_aa: CASSYSKGLIYGYTF
clone_size: .; j_call: TRBJ2-7; d_call: TRBD2; v_call: TRBV4-2; cdr3_nt: TGTGCCAGCAGCCAAGAACCAGCGGGAGAGGCCTACGAGCAGTACTTC; cdr3_aa: CASSQEPAGEAYEQYF
clone_size: once; j_call: TRBJ1-6; d_call: TRBD1; v_call: TRBV28; cdr3_nt: TGTGCCAGCAGGCCCCCGACAGGGGATAATTCACCCCTCCACTTT; cdr3_aa: CASRPPTGDNSPLHF
clone_size: .; j_call: TRBJ2-1; d_call: TRBD2; v_call: TRBV7-3; cdr3_nt: TGTGCCAGCAGCCGGACTAGCAGAGAGCAGTTCTTC; cdr3_aa: CASSRTSREQFF
clone_size: .; j_call: TRBJ2-7; d_call: TRBD1; v_call: TRBV5-4; cdr3_nt: TGTGCCAGCAGCTCAGACGACAGGGACGAGCAGTACTTC; cdr3_aa: CASSSDDRDEQYF
clone_size: .; j_call: TRBJ1-2; d_call: TRBD1; v_call: TRBV2; cdr3_nt: TGTGCCAGCAGTGAACCAGGGACAGGGGGCGGCTACACCTTC; cdr3_aa: CASSEPGTGGGYTF
clone_size: .; j_call: TRBJ2-1; d_call: .; v_call: TRBV19; cdr3_nt: TGTGCCAGTAGTAGGGGGGGCGCGAATGAGCAGTTCTTC; cdr3_aa: CASSRGGANEQFF
clone_size: once; j_call: TRBJ2-7; d_call: TRBD2; v_call: TRBV15; cdr3_nt: TGTGCCACCAGCAGAGAGTATAGCGGGAGGACCTCCTACGAGCAGTACTTC; cdr3_aa: CATSREYSGRTSYEQYF
clone_size: .; j_call: TRBJ1-1; d_call: .; v_call: TRBV28; cdr3_nt: TGTGCCAGCAGCCGTCCTGGGGCTAACACTGAAGCTTTCTTT; cdr3_aa: CASSRPGANTEAFF
clone_size: .; j_call: TRBJ1-5; d_call: .; v_call: TRBV7-8; cdr3_nt: TGTGCCAGCAGCTTATCAGGGTCCACACGCAATCAGCCCCAGCATTTT; cdr3_aa: CASSLSGSTRNQPQHF
clone_size: .; j_call: TRBJ2-1; d_call: TRBD2; v_call: TRBV11-2; cdr3_nt: TGTGCCAGCGTCTCCCCGAAGACTAGCGGGAGGAGTGAGCAGTTCTTC; cdr3_aa: CASVSPKTSGRSEQFF
clone_size: .; j_call: TRBJ2-1; d_call: .; v_call: TRBV7-9; cdr3_nt: TGTGCCAGCGGGAAAGGAGGGACGAATTCCTACAATGAGCAGTTCTTC; cdr3_aa: CASGKGGTNSYNEQFF
clone_size: once; j_call: TRBJ2-7; d_call: .; v_call: TRBV27; cdr3_nt: TGTGCCAGCAGAGCGAATGCGGACGAGCAGTACTTC; cdr3_aa: CASRANADEQYF
clone_size: once; j_call: TRBJ2-5; d_call: TRBD1; v_call: TRBV2; cdr3_nt: TGTGCCAGCGAGACAGGGGTTCCGAAGACCCAGTACTTC; cdr3_aa: CASETGVPKTQYF
clone_size: .; j_call: TRBJ2-5; d_call: TRBD2; v_call: TRBV7-9; cdr3_nt: TGTGCCAGCAGCTTAGTAGCGGGGGGATTCCAAGAGACCCAGTACTTC; cdr3_aa: CASSLVAGGFQETQYF
clone_size: .; j_call: TRBJ2-1; d_call: TRBD2; v_call: TRBV19; cdr3_nt: TGTGCCAGTAGTCGGGGGGTCGCGGGAGCTGACGTCGGTGAGCAGTTCTTC; cdr3_aa: CASSRGVAGADVGEQFF
clone_size: .; j_call: TRBJ1-4; d_call: .; v_call: TRBV6-5; cdr3_nt: TGTGCCAGCAGTTACTCGAATGGCGGAGTAAATGAAAAACTGTTTTTT; cdr3_aa: CASSYSNGGVNEKLFF
clone_size: once; j_call: TRBJ2-1; d_call: .; v_call: TRBV4-3; cdr3_nt: TGCGCCAGCAGCCAAGACAGGTCAACTTCCTACAATGAGCAGTTCTTC; cdr3_aa: CASSQDRSTSYNEQFF
clone_size: .; j_call: TRBJ2-1; d_call: TRBD2; v_call: TRBV5-4; cdr3_nt: TGTGCCAGCAGCCCAACTAGCGGAAGCTCCTACAATGAGCAGTTCTTC; cdr3_aa: CASSPTSGSSYNEQFF
clone_size: .; j_call: TRBJ1-2; d_call: .; v_call: TRBV19; cdr3_nt: TGTGCCAGTAGTTCGGGGGGAATAAACGCTGGCTACACCTTC; cdr3_aa: CASSSGGINAGYTF
clone_size: once; j_call: TRBJ1-2; d_call: TRBD1; v_call: TRBV11-3; cdr3_nt: TGTGCCAGCAAGGGACAGGGGCGGTTAGGCTATGGCTACACCTTC; cdr3_aa: CASKGQGRLGYGYTF
clone_size: .; j_call: TRBJ1-5; d_call: .; v_call: TRBV18; cdr3_nt: TGTGCCAGCTCACTGGCGGGACTCAATCAGCCCCAGCATTTT; cdr3_aa: CASSLAGLNQPQHF
clone_size: .; j_call: TRBJ2-1; d_call: TRBD2; v_call: TRBV11-2; cdr3_nt: TGTGCCAGCAGCTTAGGCCTAGCGGTGGGGAATGAGCAGTTCTTC; cdr3_aa: CASSLGLAVGNEQFF
clone_size: few; j_call: TRBJ1-1; d_call: .; v_call: TRBV11-2; cdr3_nt: TGTGCCAGCAGCTTCCAGACAAGGCGGGCTGAAGCTTTCTTT; cdr3_aa: CASSFQTRRAEAFF
clone_size: .; j_call: TRBJ1-4; d_call: .; v_call: TRBV15; cdr3_nt: TGTGCCACCAGCATACCGACAGGTGCCCTTGAAAAACTGTTTTTT; cdr3_aa: CATSIPTGALEKLFF
clone_size: .; j_call: TRBJ2-7; d_call: TRBD1; v_call: TRBV5-1; cdr3_nt: TGCGCCAGCAGCTCCCAAGGGGGACAGGGGGGAATCTACGAGCAGTACTTC; cdr3_aa: CASSSQGGQGGIYEQYF
clone_size: .; j_call: TRBJ2-1; d_call: .; v_call: TRBV25-1; cdr3_nt: TGTGCCAGCAGTGTACTAGACGATTGGAATGAGCAGTTCTTC; cdr3_aa: CASSVLDDWNEQFF
clone_size: .; j_call: TRBJ2-5; d_call: .; v_call: TRBV4-3; cdr3_nt: TGCGCCAGCAGCCAAGATAGTCCCCGGGGGGTGGGTAGGGGGTACCAAGAGACCCAGTACTTC; cdr3_aa: CASSQDSPRGVGRGYQETQYF
clone_size: once; j_call: TRBJ1-2; d_call: TRBD1; v_call: TRBV9; cdr3_nt: TGTGCCAGCAGCGGTCAACCAGGGGGCTCGGGCGGCTACACCTTC; cdr3_aa: CASSGQPGGSGGYTF
clone_size: .; j_call: TRBJ1-2; d_call: .; v_call: TRBV30; cdr3_nt: TGTGCCTGGAGAACAGGTCGAAACTATGGCTACACCTTC; cdr3_aa: CAWRTGRNYGYTF
clone_size: .; j_call: TRBJ1-1; d_call: .; v_call: TRBV11-3; cdr3_nt: TGTGCCAGCAGCCCAGAGGCGTTGAACACTGAAGCTTTCTTT; cdr3_aa: CASSPEALNTEAFF
clone_size: .; j_call: TRBJ2-1; d_call: TRBD1; v_call: TRBV27; cdr3_nt: TGTGCCAGCAGTTTTGGGCGGGACAGGGATGAGCAGTTCTTC; cdr3_aa: CASSFGRDRDEQFF
clone_size: .; j_call: TRBJ1-5; d_call: TRBD1; v_call: TRBV19; cdr3_nt: TGTGCCAGTAGTATAGATGGGACAGGGGGGCAGCCCCAGCATTTT; cdr3_aa: CASSIDGTGGQPQHF
clone_size: .; j_call: TRBJ2-1; d_call: .; v_call: TRBV11-2; cdr3_nt: TGTGCCAGCAGCTTAGATGGAGTGAGTGAGCAGTTCTTC; cdr3_aa: CASSLDGVSEQFF
clone_size: .; j_call: TRBJ2-3; d_call: .; v_call: TRBV7-2; cdr3_nt: TGTGCCAGCAGCTTACCCCTCTCTGGTGGGCGAGCGCAGTATTTT; cdr3_aa: CASSLPLSGGRAQYF
clone_size: .; j_call: TRBJ2-3; d_call: .; v_call: TRBV7-9; cdr3_nt: TGTGCCAGCAGCGCGGGACAGCTCACGTATTTT; cdr3_aa: CASSAGQLTYF
clone_size: .; j_call: TRBJ2-3; d_call: TRBD2; v_call: TRBV5-4; cdr3_nt: TGTGCCAGCAGCTTGGGGCGGGAGGGCCCCACAGATACGCAGTATTTT; cdr3_aa: CASSLGREGPTDTQYF
clone_size: .; j_call: TRBJ1-2; d_call: .; v_call: TRBV11-2; cdr3_nt: TGTGCCAGCAGCTTACAGGGAGGGGTTTCGTATGGCTACACCTTC; cdr3_aa: CASSLQGGVSYGYTF
clone_size: .; j_call: TRBJ2-1; d_call: .; v_call: TRBV11-3; cdr3_nt: TGTGCCAGCAGCTTATCTTCCCCTGGAGGTTACAATGAGCAGTTCTTC; cdr3_aa: CASSLSSPGGYNEQFF
clone_size: .; j_call: TRBJ2-5; d_call: TRBD1; v_call: TRBV9; cdr3_nt: TGTGCCAGCAGCGTTTCGACAGGGGGCGAGACCCAGTACTTC; cdr3_aa: CASSVSTGGETQYF
clone_size: few; j_call: TRBJ1-1; d_call: .; v_call: TRBV11-3; cdr3_nt: TGTGCCAGCAGCTTAGAACGTCTAACTGAAGCTTTCTTT; cdr3_aa: CASSLERLTEAFF
clone_size: .; j_call: TRBJ1-3; d_call: .; v_call: TRBV29-1; cdr3_nt: TGCAGCGCCCGATTGACAACCTCTGGAAACACCATATATTTT; cdr3_aa: CSARLTTSGNTIYF
clone_size: .; j_call: TRBJ2-3; d_call: TRBD2; v_call: TRBV5-4; cdr3_nt: TGTGCCAGCAGCTTAAGACTAGCGGGAGGCACAGATACGCAGTATTTT; cdr3_aa: CASSLRLAGGTDTQYF
clone_size: .; j_call: TRBJ1-2; d_call: .; v_call: TRBV7-2; cdr3_nt: TGTGCCAGCAGCTTAGCACAACAGGGAACATTTGGTGGCTACACCTTC; cdr3_aa: CASSLAQQGTFGGYTF
clone_size: few; j_call: TRBJ2-3; d_call: .; v_call: TRBV7-3; cdr3_nt: TGTGCCAGCAGCTTAACCCCGACAGGAAGCACAGATACGCAGTATTTT; cdr3_aa: CASSLTPTGSTDTQYF
clone_size: .; j_call: TRBJ2-5; d_call: .; v_call: TRBV29-1; cdr3_nt: TGCAGCGTTAGACAGGCGCTCCTAACAGAGACCCAGTACTTC; cdr3_aa: CSVRQALLTETQYF
clone_size: .; j_call: TRBJ2-2; d_call: TRBD2; v_call: TRBV15; cdr3_nt: TGTGCCACCAGCAGACTACCGGGACTAGCGGATCGGAGGACCGGGGAGCTGTTTTTT; cdr3_aa: CATSRLPGLADRRTGELFF
clone_size: .; j_call: TRBJ2-1; d_call: TRBD1; v_call: TRBV5-4; cdr3_nt: TGTGCCAGCAGCCCCGGGACAGCGGATTACAATGAGCAGTTCTTC; cdr3_aa: CASSPGTADYNEQFF
clone_size: few; j_call: TRBJ1-5; d_call: TRBD1; v_call: TRBV28; cdr3_nt: TGTGCCAGCAGTTCCGGGACAGCTAAGCCCCAGCATTTT; cdr3_aa: CASSSGTAKPQHF